Below, one T cell receptor beta chain is given with its context. The sample comes from a study of control samples from healthy donors and cancer patients. The protocol was immunoSEQ multiplex PCR, while the TCRdb copy is restricted to in-frame clones and leaves out a portion. The sample shows about 89,000 clones, about 85% of them seen only once. The specimen sequenced was blood. The clonotype comes from a middle-aged woman in good health.

The CDR3 DNA reads as TGTGCCAGCAGTTTAAATTCGTACTGGGGTGGGACAGATACGCAGTATTTT. As protein: CASSLNSYWGGTDTQYF. V gene TRBV27 combines with J gene TRBJ2-3, with D hard to call. The CDR3 is 17 residues long. The germline CDR1 and CDR2 sequences are MNHEY and SMNVEV (reference sequence). Deletions cut 2 bases from V and 3 bases from J, with 18 bases between.